This T cell receptor beta chain was captured in a study of shared T cell receptors in the human thymus. Sequenced by immunoSEQ multiplex PCR; TCRdb stores in-frame clones only, minus some. The sample shows about 660,000 clones, around 87% of them seen only once. These data were likewise used in another study, on human thymus T cells.

The sequence derives from a boy under two years old with a congenital heart defect. Input material: thymocytes.

Here the CDR3 reads CAGGTSGGNSDTQYF. For the CDR3, the DNA is TGTGCCGGAGGGACTAGCGGGGGGAATTCAGATACGCAGTATTTT. The J gene is TRBJ2-3, the V gene TRBV11-1; 15 positions match TRBD2. V dropped 11 bases and J dropped 4; count of bases not matched to a gene: 7. The germline gives CDR1 SGHAT, CDR2 FQDESV (reference sequence). The CDR3 covers 15 residues. The variable domain in full, with the rest retrieved from reference TRBV11-1 and TRBJ2-3, is EAEVAQSPRYKITEKSQAVAFWCDPISGHATLYWYRQILGQGPELLVQFQDESVVDDSQLPKDRFSAERLKGVDSTLKIQPAELGDSAMYLCAGGTSGGNSDTQYFGPGTRLTVL.